One and the same sample provided the 22 T cell receptor beta chains below, sequenced in a study of cytomegalovirus exposure and HLA in healthy donors. This PCR relied on a set of 60 Vbeta primers and 13 Jbeta primers. Sequenced by immunoSEQ multiplex PCR; TCRdb stores in-frame clones only, minus some. The data show about 120,000 clones, 81% seen once. The sample consisted of PBMCs. These TCRs come from a woman aged 40 to 50 in good health and CMV-seronegative.

V gene TRBV6-6 combines with J gene TRBJ2-5; 11 bases align to TRBD1. The V gene end was trimmed by 6 bases and the J gene end by 0 bases; junction bases not matched to a gene: 6. This CDR3 spans 16 amino acids. Germline CDR1 and CDR2: MNHNY and SVGAGI (reference sequence). CDR3 sequence: CASSPTGQGDQETQYF. In DNA, the CDR3 is TGTGCCAGCAGCCCAACGGGACAGGGGGACCAAGAGACCCAGTACTTC.

This CDR3 reads CASVGTGEYEQYF. In DNA, the CDR3 is TGTGCCAGCGTTGGGACTGGGGAGTACGAGCAGTACTTC. V usage is TRBV18 and J usage is TRBJ2-5; possibly TRBD2 for D (6 bases). Gene TRBJ2-7 matches the end of the DNA better, so the J call may be wrong. The CDR3 spans 13 residues. Germline V gives CDR1 KGHSH, CDR2 LQKENI.

This clone was counted only a few times. One end of the junction is discordant with germline, which a read error may explain. The chain carries TRBV7-9 and TRBJ2-1, with D possibly TRBD1 on 5 matching bases. This CDR3 is 12 amino acids long. Germline V gene sequence: CDR1 SEHNR, CDR2 FQNEAQ (reference sequence). CDR3 coding DNA: TGTTCCAGCAGCCAGGGCGGCAATGAGCAGTTCTTC. This codes for CSSSQGGNEQFF.

Note on this clone: Distinct nucleotide sequences in the sample also encode this CDR3. The rearrangement links TRBV7-2 to TRBJ2-5; TRBD2 matches at 16 bases. V dropped 5 bases and J dropped 2; count of bases not matched to a gene: 2. This CDR3 has 16 residues. The germline V gene has CDR1 SGHTA and CDR2 FQGNSA. CDR3 bases: TGTGCCAGCAGCCTGGGACTAGCGGGGGGGCAAGAGACCCAGTACTTC. It encodes CASSLGLAGGQETQYF. The whole variable domain, remainder taken from reference TRBV7-2 and TRBJ2-5, is GAGVSQSPSNKVTEKGKDVELRCDPISGHTALYWYRQSLGQGLEFLIYFQGNSAPDKSGLPSDRFSAERTGGSVSTLTIQRTQQEDSAVYLCASSLGLAGGQETQYFGPGTRLLVL.

As DNA, the CDR3 is TGCGCCAGCAGCCAAGTCCCCGGACTTGCTGAAAAACTGTTTTTT. Translated, it gives CASSQVPGLAEKLFF. This chain connects TRBV4-1 to TRBJ1-4; D remains unclear. Trimming stripped 1 base from V and 7 bases from J, with 13 bases between. Germline CDR1 reads MGHRA; CDR2 reads YSYEKL. This CDR3 contains 15 residues.

The J gene is TRBJ2-7, the V gene TRBV11-2; 8 nucleotides agree with TRBD2. Germline CDR1 SGHAT, CDR2 FQNNGV. Trimming removed 5 bases from V and 3 bases from J; junction bases left unmatched: 12. This CDR3 is 16 amino acids long. The CDR3 sequence is CASSAATGLDSYEQYF. The DNA of the CDR3 is TGTGCCAGCAGCGCCGCAACGGGACTAGATAGCTACGAGCAGTACTTC. The full variable domain, completed using reference TRBV11-2 and TRBJ2-7, is EAGVAQSPRYKIIEKRQSVAFWCNPISGHATLYWYQQILGQGPKLLIQFQNNGVVDDSQLPKDRFSAERLKGVDSTLKIQPAKLEDSAVYLCASSAATGLDSYEQYFGPGTRLTVT.

Only one count was recorded for this clone. The chain has TRBV2 and TRBJ1-3; TRBD1 matches 7 bases. With V trimmed by 6 bases and J by 1 base, 6 bases remained unmatched. The CDR3 runs 15 residues. Germline values: CDR1 SNHLY, CDR2 FYNNEI. CDR3: CASRVDRSSGNTIYF. DNA of the CDR3: TGTGCCAGCAGAGTGGACAGGTCGTCTGGAAACACCATATATTTT.

The chain has TRBV29-1 and TRBJ1-1; TRBD1 agrees at 7 bases. CDR1 and CDR2 from the germline V gene are SQVTM and ANQGSEA. J was trimmed by 6 bases and V by 5 bases; bases with no gene match: 18. The CDR3 is made up of 16 amino acids. This CDR3 reads CSVFPRVLGGRSEAFF. CDR3 DNA: TGCAGCGTTTTTCCCAGAGTTTTAGGGGGCAGATCTGAAGCTTTCTTT.

The chain employs TRBV5-1 and TRBJ2-5; D perhaps matches TRBD1 (5 bases). Germline V gene sequence: CDR1 SGHRS, CDR2 YFSETQ. Between the trimmed V and J ends, which lost 3 bases and 2 bases, there was a span of 14 bases. The CDR3 contains 15 residues. The CDR3 bases are TGCGCCAGCAGCTCATCATTGACAGTACAAGAGACCCAGTACTTC. Its translation: CASSSSLTVQETQYF.

The chain is built from TRBV6-1 and TRBJ2-7, with D perhaps TRBD2 (6 bases). Trimming pared 1 base from V and 4 bases from J, leaving 11 bases between. CDR3 length equals 14 residues. Germline V CDR1 and CDR2: MNHNS, SASEGT. Here the CDR3 DNA reads TGTGCCAGCAGTGAAGGCGGGAAAGTGTACGAGCAGTACTTC. Translating gives CASSEGGKVYEQYF.

The V gene is TRBV6-6, the J gene TRBJ2-3; 8 bases are a match to TRBD2. The germline gives CDR1 MNHNY, CDR2 SVGAGI (reference sequence). This CDR3 has 15 residues. The V and J ends lost 6 bases and 2 bases, in that order; junction bases with no gene match: 7. CDR3 in DNA: TGTGCCAGCAGACGATCTAGCGGGTTCACAGATACGCAGTATTTT. Translation gives CASRRSSGFTDTQYF.

V and J are TRBV4-3 and TRBJ2-2; 8 positions match TRBD1. Germline trimming cut 0 bases from V and 5 bases from J; bases unmatched to any gene: 5. The V gene's germline CDR1 is LGHNA and CDR2 YSLEER. This CDR3 has 16 residues. CDR3 in amino acids: CASSQDSGGRTGELFF. In DNA, the CDR3 is TGCGCCAGCAGCCAAGATTCAGGGGGCAGAACCGGGGAGCTGTTTTTT.

V and J are TRBV2 and TRBJ1-5, with TRBD1 as a possible D gene (5 bases). This CDR3 has 13 amino acids. CDR1 and CDR2 from the germline V gene are SNHLY and FYNNEI. The V gene lost 6 bases and the J gene lost 7 bases, with 13 bases spanning the gap. The CDR3 is CASRGEGWQPQHF. The CDR3 DNA is TGTGCCAGCAGGGGGGAGGGTTGGCAGCCCCAGCATTTT.

The chain carries TRBV10-3 and TRBJ2-7; D is perhaps TRBD1 (5 bases). CDR1 and CDR2 (germline): ENHRY, SYGVKD. The CDR3 has 12 amino acids. Between the trimmed V and J ends, which lost 10 bases and 4 bases, there was a span of 14 bases. CDR3 DNA: TGTGCCACCAAAATTACAGGTTACGAGCAGTACTTC. Translation gives CATKITGYEQYF.

The chain employs TRBV7-9 and TRBJ1-1; no reliable D call. The V end was cut by 5 bases, the J end by 0 bases, with 10 bases between. Germline V gene data show CDR1 as SEHNR and CDR2 as FQNEAQ (reference sequence). CDR3 length: 14 amino acids. The CDR3 nucleotides read TGTGCCAGCAGCCCCCCCCCTTTGAACACTGAAGCTTTCTTT. This gives the protein CASSPPPLNTEAFF.

The V gene is TRBV5-6, the J gene TRBJ2-5, with 7 bases identical to TRBD1. The tail of the sequence fits TRBJ2-7 better, so the J call may be wrong. From germline, CDR1 is SGHDT and CDR2 YYEEEE. The CDR3 extends over 15 amino acids. In nucleotides, the CDR3 is TGTGCCAGCAGCTTTCCAGGGGGAAGTAACGACGAGCAGTACTTC. Amino acids: CASSFPGGSNDEQYF.

In its sample, this clone was seen a few times. This chain joins TRBV29-1 and TRBJ1-2, with D perhaps TRBD1 (5 bases). V dropped 4 bases and J dropped 4 bases, with 16 bases sitting between them. The CDR3 totals 14 residues. Germline V gene lookup returns CDR1 SQVTM and CDR2 ANQGSEA. CDR3 region: CSVGPPGIGYGYTF. CDR3 nucleotides: TGCAGCGTTGGACCCCCAGGGATCGGCTATGGCTACACCTTC.

The rearrangement joins TRBV16 to TRBJ2-5, with D uncertain. Germline V lookup: CDR1 KGHSY, CDR2 FQNENV. The ends were cut back, 3 bases at V and 2 bases at J, with 7 bases in the middle. The length of the CDR3 is 13 residues. The CDR3 sequence: CASSHLDQETQYF. CDR3 coding DNA: TGTGCCAGCAGCCACTTAGATCAAGAGACCCAGTACTTC.

The chain joins TRBV30 to TRBJ1-5; 9 positions match TRBD1. Germline assignment: CDR1 GTSNPN and CDR2 SVGIG (reference sequence). The CDR3 is made up of 18 amino acids. V was clipped by 1 base and J by 0 bases; unmatched bases: 10. This CDR3 reads CAWSAGTGKKTSNQPQHF. CDR3 nucleotide sequence: TGTGCCTGGAGTGCCGGGACAGGGAAGAAAACTAGCAATCAGCCCCAGCATTTT.

V and J are TRBV5-1 and TRBJ2-2; 8 bases match TRBD2. Germline V CDR1 and CDR2: SGHRS, YFSETQ. CDR3 size: 17 residues. Unmatched junction bases numbered 9, after V lost 3 bases and J lost 2 bases. In DNA form, the CDR3 reads TGCGCCAGCAGCTCCCCGGGACTAGAGAGAAACACCGGGGAGCTGTTTTTT. It specifies CASSSPGLERNTGELFF.

The table lists this clone with a count of one. This chain uses TRBV18 with TRBJ2-1; no firm D call. The V gene lost 0 bases and the J gene lost 5 bases, with 8 bases spanning the gap. Germline CDR1 is KGHSH and CDR2 is LQKENI. This CDR3 contains 14 residues. CDR3 region: CASSPPASDNEQFF. DNA of the CDR3: TGTGCCAGCTCACCACCCGCGAGCGACAATGAGCAGTTCTTC.

The chain combines TRBV11-2 with TRBJ1-4, with D hard to call. There are 14 residues in the CDR3. Per the germline V gene, CDR1 is SGHAT and CDR2 is FQNNGV. With 4 bases removed from V and 5 bases from J, the gap between germline ends came to 11 bases. The CDR3 DNA sequence: TGTGCCAGCAGCTATCATCCAGGAAATGAAAAACTGTTTTTT. This gives the protein CASSYHPGNEKLFF.